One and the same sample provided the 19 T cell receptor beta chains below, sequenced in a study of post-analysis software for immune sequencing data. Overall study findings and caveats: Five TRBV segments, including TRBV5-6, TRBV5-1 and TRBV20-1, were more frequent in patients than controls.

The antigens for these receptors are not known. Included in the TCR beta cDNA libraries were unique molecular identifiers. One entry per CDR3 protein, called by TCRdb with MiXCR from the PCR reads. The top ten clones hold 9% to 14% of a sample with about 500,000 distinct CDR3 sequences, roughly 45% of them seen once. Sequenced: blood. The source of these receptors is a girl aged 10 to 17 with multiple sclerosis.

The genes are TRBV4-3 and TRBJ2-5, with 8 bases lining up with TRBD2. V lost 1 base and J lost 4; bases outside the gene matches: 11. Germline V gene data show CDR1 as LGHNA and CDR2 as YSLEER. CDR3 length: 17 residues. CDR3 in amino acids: CASSQASARGGIETQYF. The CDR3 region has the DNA TGCGCCAGCAGCCAAGCGAGCGCTCGGGGGGGAATAGAGACCCAGTACTTC.

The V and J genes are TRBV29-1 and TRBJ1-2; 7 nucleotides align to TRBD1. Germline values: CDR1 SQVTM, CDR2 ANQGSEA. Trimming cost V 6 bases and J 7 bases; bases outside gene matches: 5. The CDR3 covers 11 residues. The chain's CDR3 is CSVVRGAGYTF. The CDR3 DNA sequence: TGCAGCGTGGTCAGGGGGGCTGGCTACACCTTC.

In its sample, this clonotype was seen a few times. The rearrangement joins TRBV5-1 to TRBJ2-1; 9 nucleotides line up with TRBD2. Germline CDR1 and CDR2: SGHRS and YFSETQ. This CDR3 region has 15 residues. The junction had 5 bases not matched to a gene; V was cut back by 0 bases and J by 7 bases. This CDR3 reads CASSLEVAGENEQFF. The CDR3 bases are TGCGCCAGCAGCTTGGAGGTAGCGGGAGAAAATGAGCAGTTCTTC.

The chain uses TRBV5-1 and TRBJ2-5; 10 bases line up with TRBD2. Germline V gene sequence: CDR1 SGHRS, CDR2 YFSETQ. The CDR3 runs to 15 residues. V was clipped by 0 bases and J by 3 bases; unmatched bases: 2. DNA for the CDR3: TGCGCCAGCAGCTTGGGAGGGACTAGCGAAGAGACCCAGTACTTC. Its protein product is CASSLGGTSEETQYF.

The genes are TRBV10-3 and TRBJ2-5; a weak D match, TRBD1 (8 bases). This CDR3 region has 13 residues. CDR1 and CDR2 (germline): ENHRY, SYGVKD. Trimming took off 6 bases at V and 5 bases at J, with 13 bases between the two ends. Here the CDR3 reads CAIRGQGGETQYF. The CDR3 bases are TGTGCCATCAGAGGACAGGGAGGGGAGACCCAGTACTTC.

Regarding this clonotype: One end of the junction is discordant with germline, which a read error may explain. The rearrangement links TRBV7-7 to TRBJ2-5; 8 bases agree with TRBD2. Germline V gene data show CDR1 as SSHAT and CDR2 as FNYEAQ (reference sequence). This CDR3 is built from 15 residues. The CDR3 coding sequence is TGTGCTAGCAGCTTAGCGGGGTCCGGAGAAGAGACCCAGTACTTC. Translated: CASSLAGSGEETQYF.

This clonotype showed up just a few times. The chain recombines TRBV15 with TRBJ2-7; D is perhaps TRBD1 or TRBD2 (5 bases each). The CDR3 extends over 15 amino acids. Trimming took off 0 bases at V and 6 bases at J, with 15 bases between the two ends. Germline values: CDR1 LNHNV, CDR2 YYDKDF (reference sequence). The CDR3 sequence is CATSRERGEFFEQYF. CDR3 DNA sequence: TGTGCCACCAGCAGAGAACGGGGCGAGTTTTTCGAGCAGTACTTC.

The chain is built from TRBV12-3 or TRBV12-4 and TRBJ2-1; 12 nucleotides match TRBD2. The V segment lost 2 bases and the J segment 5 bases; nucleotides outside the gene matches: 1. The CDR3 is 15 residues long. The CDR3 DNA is TGTGCCAGCAGTTTACCTAGCGGGAGGGACAATGAGCAGTTCTTC. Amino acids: CASSLPSGRDNEQFF.

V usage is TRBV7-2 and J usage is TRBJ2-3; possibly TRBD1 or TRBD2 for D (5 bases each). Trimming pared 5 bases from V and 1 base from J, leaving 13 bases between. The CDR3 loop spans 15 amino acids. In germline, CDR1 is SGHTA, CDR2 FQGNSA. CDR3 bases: TGTGCCAGCAGCCTTAAGAGGGGTGGCACAGATACGCAGTATTTT. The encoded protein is CASSLKRGGTDTQYF.

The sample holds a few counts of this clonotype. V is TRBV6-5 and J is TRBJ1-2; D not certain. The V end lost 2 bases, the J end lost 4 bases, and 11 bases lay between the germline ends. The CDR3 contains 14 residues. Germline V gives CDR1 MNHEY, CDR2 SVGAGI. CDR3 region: CASSYRGGPYGYTF. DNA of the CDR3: TGTGCCAGCAGTTACCGAGGAGGTCCCTATGGCTACACCTTC.

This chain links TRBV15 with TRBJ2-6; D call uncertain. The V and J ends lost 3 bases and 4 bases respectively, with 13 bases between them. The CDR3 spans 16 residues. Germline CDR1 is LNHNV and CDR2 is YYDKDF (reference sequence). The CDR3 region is CATSRPRMRGANVLTF. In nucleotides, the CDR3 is TGTGCCACCAGCAGGCCCAGGATGAGAGGGGCCAACGTCCTGACTTTC.

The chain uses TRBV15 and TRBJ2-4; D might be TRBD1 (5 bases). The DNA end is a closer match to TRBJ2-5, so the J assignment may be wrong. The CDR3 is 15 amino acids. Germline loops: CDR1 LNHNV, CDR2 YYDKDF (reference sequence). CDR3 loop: CATSRDRGRKETQYF. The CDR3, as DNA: TGTGCCACCAGCAGAGATAGGGGCCGGAAAGAGACCCAGTACTTC.

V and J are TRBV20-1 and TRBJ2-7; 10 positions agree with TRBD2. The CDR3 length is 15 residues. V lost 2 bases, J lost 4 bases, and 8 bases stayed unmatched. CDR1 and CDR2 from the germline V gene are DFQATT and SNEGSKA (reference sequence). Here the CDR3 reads CSARSSGGEQYEQYF. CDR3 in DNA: TGCAGTGCTAGATCTAGCGGGGGTGAGCAATACGAGCAGTACTTC.

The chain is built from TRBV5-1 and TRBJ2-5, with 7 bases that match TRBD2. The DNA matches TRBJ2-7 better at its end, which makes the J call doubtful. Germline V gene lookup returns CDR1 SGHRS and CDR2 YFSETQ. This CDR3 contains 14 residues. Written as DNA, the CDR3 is TGCGCCAGCAGCTTCCTAGCGGCGGGGGACGAGCAGTACTTC. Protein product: CASSFLAAGDEQYF.

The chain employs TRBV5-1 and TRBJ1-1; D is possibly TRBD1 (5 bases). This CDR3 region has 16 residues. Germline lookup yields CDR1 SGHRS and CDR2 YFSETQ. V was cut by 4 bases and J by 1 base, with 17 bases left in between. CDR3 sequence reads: CASSPSGRDGNTEAFF. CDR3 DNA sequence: TGCGCCAGCAGCCCCTCGGGTAGGGACGGGAACACTGAAGCTTTCTTT.

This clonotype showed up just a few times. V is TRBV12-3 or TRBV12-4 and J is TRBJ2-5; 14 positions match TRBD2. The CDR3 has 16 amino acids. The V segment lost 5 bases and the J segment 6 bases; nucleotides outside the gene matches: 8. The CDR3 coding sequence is TGTGCCAGCAGTCCGCAGACTAGCGGGAGGGAGAAGACCCAGTACTTC. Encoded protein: CASSPQTSGREKTQYF.

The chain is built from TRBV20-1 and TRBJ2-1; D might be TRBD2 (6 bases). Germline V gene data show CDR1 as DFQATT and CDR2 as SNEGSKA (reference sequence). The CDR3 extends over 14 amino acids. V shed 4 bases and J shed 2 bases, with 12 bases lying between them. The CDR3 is CSAIRELAYNEQFF. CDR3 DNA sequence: TGCAGTGCTATTCGGGAGTTGGCCTACAATGAGCAGTTCTTC.

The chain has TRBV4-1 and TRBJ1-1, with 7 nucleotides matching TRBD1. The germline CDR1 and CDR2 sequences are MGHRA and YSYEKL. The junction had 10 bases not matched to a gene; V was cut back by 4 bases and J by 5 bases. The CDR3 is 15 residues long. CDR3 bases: TGCGCCAGCAGCCCAGTAGACAGGGCTGATACTGAAGCTTTCTTT. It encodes CASSPVDRADTEAFF.

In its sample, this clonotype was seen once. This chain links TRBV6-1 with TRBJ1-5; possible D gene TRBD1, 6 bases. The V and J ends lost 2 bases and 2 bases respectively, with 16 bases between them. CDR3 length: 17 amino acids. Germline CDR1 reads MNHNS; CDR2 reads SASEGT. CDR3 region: CASSETLSRGGNQPQHF. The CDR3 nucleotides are TGTGCCAGCAGTGAAACCCTGTCCAGGGGTGGCAATCAGCCCCAGCATTTT.